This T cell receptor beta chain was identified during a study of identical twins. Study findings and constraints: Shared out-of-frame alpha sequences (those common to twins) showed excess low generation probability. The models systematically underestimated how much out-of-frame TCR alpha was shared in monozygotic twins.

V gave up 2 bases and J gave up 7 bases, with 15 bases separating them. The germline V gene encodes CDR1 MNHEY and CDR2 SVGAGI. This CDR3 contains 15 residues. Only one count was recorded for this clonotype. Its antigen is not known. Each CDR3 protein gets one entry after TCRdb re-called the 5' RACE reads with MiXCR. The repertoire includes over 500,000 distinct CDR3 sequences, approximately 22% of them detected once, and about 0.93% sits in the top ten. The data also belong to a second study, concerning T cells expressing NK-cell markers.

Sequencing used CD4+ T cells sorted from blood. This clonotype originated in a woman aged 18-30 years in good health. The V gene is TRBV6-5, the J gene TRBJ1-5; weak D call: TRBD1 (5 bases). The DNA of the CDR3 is TGTGCCAGCAGTTACGCCTGGGGCGCTGGGCAGCCCCAGCATTTT. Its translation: CASSYAWGAGQPQHF.